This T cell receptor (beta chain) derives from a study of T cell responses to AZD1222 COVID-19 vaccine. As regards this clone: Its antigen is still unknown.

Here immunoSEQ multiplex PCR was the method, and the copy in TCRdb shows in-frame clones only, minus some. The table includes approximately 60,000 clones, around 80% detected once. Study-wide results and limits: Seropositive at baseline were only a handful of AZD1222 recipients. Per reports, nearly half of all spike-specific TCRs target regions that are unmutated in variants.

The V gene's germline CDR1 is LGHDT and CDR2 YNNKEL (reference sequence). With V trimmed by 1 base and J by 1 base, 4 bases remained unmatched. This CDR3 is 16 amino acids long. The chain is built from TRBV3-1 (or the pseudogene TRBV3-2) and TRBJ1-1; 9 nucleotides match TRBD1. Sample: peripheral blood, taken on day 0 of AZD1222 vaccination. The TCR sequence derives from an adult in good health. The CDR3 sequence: CASSQAGQGTNTEAFF. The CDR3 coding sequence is TGTGCCAGCAGCCAAGCCGGACAGGGGACGAACACTGAAGCTTTCTTT.